The 27 T cell receptor beta chains below come from one sample, sequenced in a study of CD8 T cells in Susac syndrome. Random hexamers were used to reverse transcribe the RNA input (roughly 0.5 to 1 ug). One entry per CDR3 protein, called by TCRdb with MiXCR from the immunoSEQ multiplex PCR reads. Among about 300,000 distinct CDR3 sequences listed, about 82% were seen once. Sequencing input: CD8+ T cells from PBMCs. The source of these receptors is a human donor with multiple sclerosis.

The V gene is TRBV10-3, the J gene TRBJ2-7; D is tentatively TRBD1 or TRBD2 (6 bases each). The CDR3 spans 19 residues. Trimming stripped 5 bases from V and 2 bases from J, with 28 bases between. CDR1 ENHRY and CDR2 SYGVKD come from the germline V gene. The CDR3 loop is CAISRTAPTGWGEPYEQYF. CDR3 coding DNA: TGTGCCATCAGTAGGACAGCCCCGACGGGGTGGGGGGAGCCCTACGAGCAGTACTTC.

The rearrangement uses TRBV2 and TRBJ2-7; 9 bases agree with TRBD2. CDR3 size: 16 residues. J lost 3 bases, V lost 2 bases, and 8 bases had no gene match. In germline, CDR1 is SNHLY, CDR2 FYNNEI. The CDR3 DNA is TGTGCCAGCAGTGAATTGGCTAGCGGGAACGTCTACGAGCAGTACTTC. The encoded protein is CASSELASGNVYEQYF. The full variable domain, its missing parts supplied by reference TRBV2 and TRBJ2-7, is EPEVTQTPSHQVTQMGQEVILRCVPISNHLYFYWYRQILGQKVEFLVSFYNNEISEKSEIFDDQFSVERPDGSNFTLKIRSTKLEDSAMYFCASSELASGNVYEQYFGPGTRLTVT.

Note on this clonotype: One end of the junction varies from germline; a read error may be responsible. The chain is built from TRBV20-1 and TRBJ2-5, with D unclear. Germline loops: CDR1 DFQATT, CDR2 SNEGSKA (reference sequence). The CDR3 covers 16 residues. The CDR3 protein is CSARDFNGLLQEAQYF. DNA for the CDR3: TGCAGTGCTAGAGATTTTAACGGATTGCTCCAAGAGGCCCAGTACTTC.

The V call is TRBV20-1, the J call TRBJ2-7; 8 positions match TRBD1. This CDR3 spans 16 amino acids. Per the germline V gene, CDR1 is DFQATT and CDR2 is SNEGSKA (reference sequence). V gave up 0 bases and J gave up 1 base; unmatched junction bases: 8. The CDR3 spells CSARESIRDRSYEQYF. CDR3 DNA: TGCAGTGCTAGAGAGTCCATCCGGGACAGGTCCTACGAGCAGTACTTC.

The chain uses TRBV7-9 and TRBJ1-5, with D possibly matching TRBD1 (5 bases). The CDR3 extends over 16 amino acids. Trimming cost V 0 bases and J 3 bases, with 12 bases left between them. Germline loops: CDR1 SEHNR, CDR2 FQNEAQ (reference sequence). The CDR3 DNA reads as TGTGCCAGCAGCTTAGCTGAGACAGACCACAATCAGCCCCAGCATTTT. Translating gives CASSLAETDHNQPQHF.

The rearrangement uses TRBV12-3 or TRBV12-4 and TRBJ2-3; D is uncertain. The germline V and J ends were trimmed by 8 bases and 3 bases, with 12 bases remaining between them. The CDR3 is 13 amino acids. The CDR3 protein is CASSPERTDTQYF. Written as DNA, the CDR3 is TGTGCCAGCTCACCAGAGAGAACAGATACGCAGTATTTT.

V and J are TRBV30 and TRBJ2-1; 8 bases are shared with TRBD2. V shed 3 bases, J shed 7 bases, and the junction held 5 bases outside the gene matches. CDR1 is GTSNPN, CDR2 SVGIG, per germline (reference sequence). This CDR3 has 13 amino acids. DNA for the CDR3: TGTGCCTGGAGCCGAACGGGAGGGAATGAGCAGTTCTTC. It specifies CAWSRTGGNEQFF.

The chain is built from TRBV27 and TRBJ2-7; 7 bases are shared with TRBD2. Looked up from germline, CDR1 is MNHEY and CDR2 is SMNVEV (reference sequence). V was pared by 0 bases and J by 4 bases, with 6 bases of the junction left unmatched. This CDR3 is built from 15 residues. The CDR3 region has the DNA TGTGCCAGCAGTTTATCTGCGGGAGTAACGTACGAGCAGTACTTC. Translating it yields CASSLSAGVTYEQYF.

The chain carries TRBV10-3 and TRBJ1-5; no clear D gene. Germline CDR1 ENHRY, CDR2 SYGVKD. Trimming stripped 2 bases from V and 4 bases from J, with 12 bases between. The CDR3 has 15 residues. CDR3 amino acids: CAISEGPGGNQPQHF. CDR3 DNA sequence: TGTGCCATCAGTGAGGGACCCGGAGGTAATCAGCCCCAGCATTTT.

The table lists this clonotype with a count of one. Written as DNA, the CDR3 is TGTGCCAGCCCTATGGGAGGGGAGTCGCCTAGGGAGACCCAGTACTTC. It is translated as CASPMGGESPRETQYF. The gene calls are TRBV6-6 and TRBJ2-5; TRBD2 agrees at 7 bases. Losses at the gene ends were 8 bases for V and 5 bases for J; bases not matched to a gene: 17. The germline gives CDR1 MNHNY, CDR2 SVGAGI (reference sequence). The CDR3 is 16 amino acids.

The chain recombines TRBV13 with TRBJ2-1; the match to TRBD2 covers 12 bases. CDR1 is PRHDT, CDR2 FYEKMQ, per germline (reference sequence). CDR3 length equals 17 residues. Trimming at V came to 5 bases and at J to 1 base, leaving 6 bases not matched to a gene. CDR3 nucleotide sequence: TGTGCCAGCAGCACTCAACTAGCGGGAGGATCCTACAATGAGCAGTTCTTC. Protein product: CASSTQLAGGSYNEQFF.

The rearrangement uses TRBV27 and TRBJ1-5; weak D call: TRBD1 (6 bases). The CDR3 runs 15 residues. CDR1 and CDR2 (germline): MNHEY, SMNVEV (reference sequence). With 3 bases removed from V and 0 bases from J, the gap between germline ends came to 9 bases. Written as DNA, the CDR3 is TGTGCCAGCAGTTTTGGGACAAATAGCAATCAGCCCCAGCATTTT. Translating it yields CASSFGTNSNQPQHF.

A word on this clonotype: The junction departs from the called germline gene at one end, perhaps through a read error. The chain uses TRBV20-1 and TRBJ2-3, with 10 bases fitting TRBD2. The CDR3 contains 14 residues. Germline V lookup: CDR1 DFQATT, CDR2 SNEGSKA (reference sequence). The CDR3 reads CSTRAGGFTDTQYF. CDR3 nucleotide sequence: TGCAGTACTAGAGCGGGAGGGTTTACAGATACGCAGTATTTT.

The V call is TRBV6-6, the J call TRBJ2-3; no definite D call. Trimming took off 0 bases at V and 1 base at J, with 11 bases between the two ends. Germline V gene sequence: CDR1 MNHNY, CDR2 SVGAGI (reference sequence). The CDR3 is made up of 16 amino acids. Written as DNA, the CDR3 is TGTGCCAGCAGTTACTCGAGATGGGAAGGCACAGATACGCAGTATTTT. This translates into CASSYSRWEGTDTQYF.

The chain is built from TRBV28 and TRBJ2-1, with TRBD2 identical over 7 bases. Germline CDR1 is MDHEN and CDR2 is SYDVKM. The CDR3 loop spans 15 amino acids. The ends lost 2 bases at V and 3 bases at J; junction bases unmatched: 4. The CDR3 spells CASSLGAGHYNEQFF. DNA of the CDR3: TGTGCCAGCAGTTTAGGAGCGGGGCACTACAATGAGCAGTTCTTC.

The rearrangement joins TRBV5-1 to TRBJ1-2; tentative D call: TRBD1 (5 bases). This CDR3 region has 16 residues. V was shortened by 4 bases and J by 5 bases, with 21 bases between the two germline ends. Germline CDR1 SGHRS, CDR2 YFSETQ. CDR3 protein: CASSGEGPPGVYGYTF. The CDR3 DNA sequence: TGCGCCAGCAGCGGCGAGGGACCTCCGGGGGTTTATGGCTACACCTTC.

The CDR3 DNA reads TGTGCCAGTACATTATACAGGGGGACGGATCAGCCCCAGCATTTT. Amino acid sequence: CASTLYRGTDQPQHF. The chain joins TRBV19 to TRBJ1-5, with 8 bases that match TRBD1. The ends lost 7 bases at V and 5 bases at J; junction bases unmatched: 10. Germline V gene data show CDR1 as LNHDA and CDR2 as SQIVND (reference sequence). This CDR3 spans 15 amino acids.

The J gene is TRBJ2-3, the V gene TRBV13; possible D gene TRBD2, 6 bases. The germline V and J ends were trimmed by 0 bases and 5 bases, with 12 bases remaining between them. Germline V gene lookup returns CDR1 PRHDT and CDR2 FYEKMQ (reference sequence). CDR3 length: 15 amino acids. This CDR3 reads CASSLGGAGKDTQYF. As DNA, the CDR3 is TGTGCCAGCAGCTTAGGCGGGGCGGGGAAAGATACGCAGTATTTT.

This chain links TRBV7-6 with TRBJ2-1; TRBD2 aligns across 10 bases. The CDR3 has 13 amino acids. Germline-derived CDR1 and CDR2 are SGHVS and FNYEAQ. J was trimmed by 9 bases and V by 5 bases; bases with no gene match: 4. The CDR3 loop reads CASSAGTSVEQFF. CDR3 coding DNA: TGTGCCAGCAGCGCCGGGACTAGCGTTGAGCAGTTCTTC.

This clonotype has just one count. This chain joins TRBV12-3 or TRBV12-4 and TRBJ2-7, with D uncertain. V was cut by 4 bases and J by 2 bases, with 6 bases left in between. The CDR3 extends over 12 amino acids. CDR3 loop: CASSSDPYEQYF. The CDR3 DNA follows: TGTGCCAGCAGTTCCGACCCCTACGAGCAGTACTTC.

This chain links TRBV5-6 with TRBJ2-3, with 8 bases that match TRBD2. Germline CDR1 is SGHDT and CDR2 is YYEEEE. The CDR3 runs to 14 residues. After removal of 5 bases from V and 5 bases from J, the junction contained 7 bases not matched to a gene. CDR3 protein: CASREAGDQDTQYF. In nucleotides, the CDR3 is TGTGCCAGCAGAGAAGCGGGGGATCAAGATACGCAGTATTTT.

The chain combines TRBV30 with TRBJ2-3; 11 bases agree with TRBD2. Germline assignment: CDR1 GTSNPN and CDR2 SVGIG (reference sequence). The J segment lost 2 bases and the V segment lost 5 bases, leaving 12 bases of the junction unmatched. The CDR3 covers 17 residues. The CDR3 reads CAWLTGLAEQNTDTQYF. The CDR3 nucleotides read TGTGCCTGGCTTACGGGACTAGCGGAGCAAAACACAGATACGCAGTATTTT.

This clonotype was seen just once. The chain links TRBV7-9 to TRBJ2-7, with D maybe TRBD2 (5 bases). The CDR3 length is 16 residues. CDR1 and CDR2 (germline): SEHNR, FQNEAQ (reference sequence). Trimming took 2 bases from V and 0 from J, leaving 14 bases between them. The DNA of the CDR3 is TGTGCCAGCAGCTTAATGGGCGGGCCTAGCTCCTACGAGCAGTACTTC. This gives the protein CASSLMGGPSSYEQYF.

The chain links TRBV20-1 to TRBJ1-1, with D possibly TRBD1 on 6 matching bases. The CDR3 covers 14 residues. Germline CDR1 is DFQATT and CDR2 is SNEGSKA (reference sequence). The CDR3 DNA reads TGCATTCCGGTGACAGGATTCATGAACACTGAAGCTTTCTTT. This codes for CIPVTGFMNTEAFF.

This rearrangement joins TRBV6-2 or TRBV6-3 to TRBJ1-2; D might be TRBD1 (5 bases). The V end lost 5 bases, the J end lost 0 bases, and 13 bases lay between the germline ends. The germline V gene has CDR1 MNHEY and CDR2 SVGEGT. This CDR3 has 15 residues. The CDR3 DNA reads as TGTGCCAGCAGTCACTGGGACTGGACTAACTATGGCTACACCTTC. Its protein product is CASSHWDWTNYGYTF.

The count of this clonotype is one. This chain connects TRBV4-3 to TRBJ1-1; D is unresolved. This CDR3 comprises 16 residues. Trimming pared 0 bases from V and 5 bases from J, leaving 16 bases between. CDR1 LGHNA and CDR2 YSLEER come from the germline V gene. The CDR3 spells CASSQDPRGIGTEAFF. The CDR3 DNA reads TGCGCCAGCAGCCAAGATCCACGGGGTATCGGGACTGAAGCTTTCTTT.

The chain uses TRBV15 and TRBJ2-7, with D perhaps TRBD1 (6 bases). Germline CDR1 is LNHNV and CDR2 is YYDKDF (reference sequence). The CDR3 runs 16 residues. V lost 6 bases and J 2 bases, leaving 20 bases between the germline ends. This CDR3 is CATSSRGFDRTYEQYF. CDR3 DNA: TGTGCCACCAGTTCACGCGGGTTTGACAGGACCTACGAGCAGTACTTC.